One and the same sample provided the 27 T cell receptor beta chains below, sequenced in a study of regulatory T cells in long-lasting Graves disease. HTBI primers from iRepertoire and Arm-PCR of CDR3 regions yielded the TCR beta libraries. Using its own MiXCR run on the multiplex PCR reads, TCRdb lists one record per CDR3 protein. The sample contains some 250,000 distinct CDR3 sequences, 20% to 25% of which appear only once. Time point denoted: newly diagnosed GD, antithyroid drugs for less than 3 months. Isolated PBMC RNA provided the starting material for the TCR library. The sample here was peripheral blood mononuclear cells (PBMCs), taken at new diagnosis, from a patient treated with antithyroid drugs. The receptors here all came from a female donor with Graves disease.

This clonotype has a count of ten or more. For the CDR3, the DNA is TGTGCCAGCAGTCCCACGGGACTCAGCGGCGAGCAGTACTTC. Encoded protein: CASSPTGLSGEQYF. The V gene is TRBV12-3 or TRBV12-4, the J gene TRBJ2-7, with D maybe TRBD2 (6 bases). The CDR3 consists of 14 residues. Trimming took off 5 bases at V and 6 bases at J, with 17 bases between the two ends.

The V gene is TRBV2, the J gene TRBJ2-1; TRBD2 matches at 11 bases. Germline V gene data show CDR1 as SNHLY and CDR2 as FYNNEI. Losses at the gene ends were 6 bases for V and 3 bases for J; bases not matched to a gene: 4. This CDR3 comprises 15 residues. This CDR3 reads CASRGTSGIYNEQFF. CDR3 sequence (DNA): TGTGCCAGCAGGGGGACTAGCGGAATCTACAATGAGCAGTTCTTC. The full variable domain, in which reference TRBV2 and TRBJ2-1 provide the parts outside the CDR3, is EPEVTQTPSHQVTQMGQEVILRCVPISNHLYFYWYRQILGQKVEFLVSFYNNEISEKSEIFDDQFSVERPDGSNFTLKIRSTKLEDSAMYFCASRGTSGIYNEQFFGPGTRLTVL.

A few counts support this clonotype. The junction shows a germline mismatch at one end, possibly a read error. The chain couples TRBV20-1 to TRBJ2-5, with 8 bases identical to TRBD2. Germline CDR1 reads DFQATT; CDR2 reads SNEGSKA (reference sequence). This CDR3 spans 15 amino acids. The CDR3 sequence is CSAEVASGHQEIQYF. CDR3 DNA: TGCAGTGCTGAGGTGGCTAGCGGGCACCAAGAGATCCAGTACTTC.

This clonotype has just a few counts. The chain combines TRBV10-3 with TRBJ1-2; D perhaps matches TRBD1 (6 bases). The CDR3 is made up of 16 amino acids. V was pared by 4 bases and J by 0 bases, with 15 bases between. CDR1 and CDR2 from the germline V gene are ENHRY and SYGVKD. The CDR3 region has the DNA TGTGCCATCAGTGGAACAAATGGGGGCACTAACTATGGCTACACCTTC. It yields the protein CAISGTNGGTNYGYTF.

This sequence joins TRBV4-1 and TRBJ2-7, with D possibly TRBD2 on 6 matching bases. Between the trimmed V and J ends, which lost 0 bases and 5 bases, there was a span of 14 bases. The germline V gene encodes CDR1 MGHRA and CDR2 YSYEKL. The CDR3 has 15 residues. The CDR3 DNA is TGCGCCAGCAGCCAAGATAACGGGGACTCTGACGAGCAGTACTTC. It yields the protein CASSQDNGDSDEQYF.

This clonotype was seen at least ten times. The V gene is TRBV7-8, the J gene TRBJ1-6; 7 positions match TRBD1. The V gene's germline CDR1 is SGHVS and CDR2 FQNEAQ. The CDR3 extends over 11 amino acids. Trimming took 5 bases from V and 16 from J; bases not matched to a gene: 5. The CDR3 sequence: CASSPGQFLHF. The CDR3 DNA sequence: TGTGCCAGCAGCCCGGGACAGTTTCTCCACTTT.

The rearrangement joins TRBV5-1 to TRBJ2-3; D call uncertain. Germline values: CDR1 SGHRS, CDR2 YFSETQ. The CDR3 loop spans 14 amino acids. Between the trimmed V and J ends, which lost 0 bases and 2 bases, there was a span of 7 bases. Here the CDR3 DNA reads TGCGCCAGCAGCTTGGGCGAGAACACAGATACGCAGTATTTT. This gives the protein CASSLGENTDTQYF.

This clonotype came up many times. The chain links TRBV6-1 to TRBJ1-2, with D perhaps matching TRBD1 (6 bases). The ends were cut back, 10 bases at V and 7 bases at J, with 19 bases in the middle. CDR3 length: 13 amino acids. The germline CDR1 and CDR2 sequences are MNHNS and SASEGT. The CDR3 sequence is CAIRGEGVGGYTF. DNA of the CDR3: TGTGCCATCCGGGGGGAGGGGGTTGGTGGCTACACCTTC.

Many counts were recorded for this clonotype. The chain combines TRBV20-1 with TRBJ2-1; 7 bases fit TRBD1. After removal of 6 bases from V and 6 bases from J, the junction contained 14 bases not matched to a gene. Germline assignment: CDR1 DFQATT and CDR2 SNEGSKA (reference sequence). CDR3 length: 15 residues. This chain's CDR3 is CSAGGWEGGFNEQFF. The CDR3 DNA reads TGCAGTGCGGGCGGTTGGGAAGGGGGCTTCAATGAGCAGTTCTTC.

A few counts support this clonotype. The chain uses TRBV5-1 and TRBJ2-5, with D uncertain. The CDR3 runs 14 residues. V was cut by 0 bases and J by 3 bases, with 9 bases left in between. Germline lookup yields CDR1 SGHRS and CDR2 YFSETQ. The DNA of the CDR3 is TGCGCCAGCAGCTTGGGGACGGGTAAAGAGACCCAGTACTTC. Protein product: CASSLGTGKETQYF.

This clonotype was seen at least ten times. This sequence joins TRBV5-5 and TRBJ2-2; D could derive from TRBD1 or TRBD2 (5 bases each). V dropped 4 bases and J dropped 1 base, with 8 bases sitting between them. This CDR3 contains 14 residues. CDR1 and CDR2 from the germline V gene are SGHKS and YYEKEE (reference sequence). CDR3 sequence (DNA): TGTGCCAGCAGCGCGAGGGGGAACACCGGGGAGCTGTTTTTT. It codes for CASSARGNTGELFF.

This clonotype was picked up many times. This sequence joins TRBV2 and TRBJ1-6; 10 nucleotides match TRBD1. CDR3 size: 15 residues. V shed 1 base, J shed 10 bases, and the junction held 4 bases outside the gene matches. The germline V gene has CDR1 SNHLY and CDR2 FYNNEI. CDR3 coding DNA: TGTGCCAGCAGTGAAGGGACAGGGGGGATCTCACCCCTCCACTTT. This gives the protein CASSEGTGGISPLHF.

At least ten counts were recorded for this clonotype. The V call is TRBV2, the J call TRBJ2-3; D not certain. Germline lookup yields CDR1 SNHLY and CDR2 FYNNEI. This CDR3 region has 15 residues. Between the trimmed V and J ends, which lost 1 base and 2 bases, there was a span of 10 bases. The CDR3 DNA reads TGTGCCAGCAGTGAAGAGGGCTATAACACAGATACGCAGTATTTT. Its protein is CASSEEGYNTDTQYF.

Notes on this clonotype: Being one base from a much bigger clone, this may be a read error. The chain uses TRBV7-3 and TRBJ2-1, with a possible D match to TRBD1 (6 bases). V dropped 2 bases and J dropped 13 bases, with 24 bases sitting between them. Germline CDR1 is SGHTA and CDR2 is FQGTGA. The CDR3 is made up of 16 amino acids. The CDR3 region is CASSLVQGGGKNIQFF. The CDR3 DNA is TGTGCCAGCAGCTTAGTACAGGGCGGAGGCAAAAACATTCAGTTCTTC.

About this clonotype: One base away lies a much larger clone, so this may be a sequencing read error. J is TRBJ2-5 and V is TRBV30, with 8 bases aligning to TRBD1. The V segment lost 3 bases and the J segment 0 bases; nucleotides outside the gene matches: 9. Germline V CDR1 and CDR2: GTSNPN, SVGIG (reference sequence). CDR3 length equals 16 residues. CDR3 sequence: CAWSSGQGPYQETQYF. In nucleotides, the CDR3 is TGTGCCTGGAGCTCCGGACAGGGACCGTACCAAGAGACCCAGTACTTC.

There are many counts of this clonotype. The rearrangement uses TRBV29-1 and TRBJ2-1; unclear D gene. V lost 7 bases, J lost 5 bases, and 21 bases lay in between. CDR1 and CDR2 from the germline V gene are SQVTM and ANQGSEA. CDR3 length: 15 residues. Here the CDR3 DNA reads TGCAGCGGATTAAGCCTGATAACATTTAACAATGAGCAGTTCTTC. It specifies CSGLSLITFNNEQFF.

CDR3: CASSREISGNTIYF. The CDR3 DNA is TGTGCCAGCAGCCGCGAGATCTCTGGAAACACCATATATTTT. The chain uses TRBV5-8 and TRBJ1-3; the D is unclear. Trimming stripped 4 bases from V and 0 bases from J, with 8 bases between. This CDR3 region has 14 residues. Germline V gene data show CDR1 as SGHTS and CDR2 as YDEGEE.

Ten or more counts support this clonotype. The chain employs TRBV12-3 or TRBV12-4 and TRBJ1-2, with 9 bases aligning to TRBD1. The J segment lost 7 bases and the V segment lost 6 bases, leaving 6 bases of the junction unmatched. This CDR3 is 13 amino acids long. DNA of the CDR3: TGTGCCAGCAGCTCCGGGACAGGGTTTGGCTACACCTTC. Amino acid sequence: CASSSGTGFGYTF.

This clonotype was detected once. A far bigger clonotype differs at one base, so this is likely a read error. This sequence joins TRBV7-2 and TRBJ2-1; TRBD2 agrees at 7 bases. Germline V gives CDR1 SGHTA, CDR2 FQGNSA. Trimming cost V 11 bases and J 0 bases; bases outside gene matches: 16. The CDR3 consists of 17 residues. CDR3 DNA: TGTGCCTGCACCCCCGTGGCGGGAGAGGGCTCCTACAATGAGCAGTTCTTC. Translated, it gives CACTPVAGEGSYNEQFF.

This clonotype was recorded many times. The chain recombines TRBV7-2 with TRBJ2-6; possibly TRBD2 for D (6 bases). Trimming pared 4 bases from V and 6 bases from J, leaving 7 bases between. Germline V gene sequence: CDR1 SGHTA, CDR2 FQGNSA. This CDR3 is 13 amino acids long. CDR3 in amino acids: CASSSGLANVLTF. The CDR3 DNA follows: TGTGCCAGCAGCTCGGGACTGGCCAACGTCCTGACTTTC. Drawing the rest from reference TRBV7-2 and TRBJ2-6, the complete variable domain is GAGVSQSPSNKVTEKGKDVELRCDPISGHTALYWYRQSLGQGLEFLIYFQGNSAPDKSGLPSDRFSAERTGGSVSTLTIQRTQQEDSAVYLCASSSGLANVLTFGAGSRLTVL.

This clonotype was counted many times. The chain links TRBV6-1 to TRBJ1-1; maybe TRBD1 (5 bases). This CDR3 contains 14 residues. V was pared by 6 bases and J by 0 bases, with 11 bases between. Germline V gene lookup returns CDR1 MNHNS and CDR2 SASEGT. The CDR3 here is CASRGGQLNTEAFF. Written as DNA, the CDR3 is TGTGCCAGCAGAGGTGGACAATTGAACACTGAAGCTTTCTTT.

This clonotype was detected ten times or more. The chain uses TRBV7-2 and TRBJ2-5; 13 nucleotides agree with TRBD2. CDR1 and CDR2 from the germline V gene are SGHTA and FQGNSA. J was trimmed by 5 bases and V by 9 bases; bases with no gene match: 9. The CDR3 spans 15 residues. The CDR3 sequence: CASRLAGGSVETQYF. The CDR3 nucleotides read TGTGCCAGTAGACTAGCGGGAGGATCGGTTGAGACCCAGTACTTC.

This clonotype was seen at least ten times. The rearrangement joins TRBV5-1 to TRBJ2-7; 9 bases agree with TRBD1. Trimming cost V 0 bases and J 0 bases; bases outside gene matches: 7. CDR1 is SGHRS and CDR2 is YFSETQ in the germline V gene. The CDR3 is 17 amino acids. The CDR3, as DNA: TGCGCCAGCAGCTTGGGGCTGGGGACAGGGAGCTCCTACGAGCAGTACTTC. As protein: CASSLGLGTGSSYEQYF. The variable domain in full, completed from reference TRBV5-1 and TRBJ2-7, reads KAGVTQTPRYLIKTRGQQVTLSCSPISGHRSVSWYQQTPGQGLQFLFEYFSETQRNKGNFPGRFSGRQFSNSRSEMNVSTLELGDSALYLCASSLGLGTGSSYEQYFGPGTRLTVT.

This clonotype was observed a few times. This may arise from a read error, as a much more abundant clone is one base away. This chain joins TRBV24-1 and TRBJ1-4, with D unclear. CDR3 length equals 14 residues. Germline values: CDR1 KGHDR, CDR2 SFDVKD. CDR3 region: CATSDGIVNEKRFF. CDR3 DNA: TGTGCCACCAGTGATGGGATAGTTAATGAAAAACGGTTTTTT.

Concerning this clonotype itself: Just one base apart from a much larger clone, this may be a read error. This chain connects TRBV5-5 to TRBJ2-3, with 12 positions matching TRBD2. Germline V gene lookup returns CDR1 SGHKS and CDR2 YYEKEE (reference sequence). The CDR3 has 15 amino acids. CDR3 in amino acids: CASSLTSGGRDTLYF. CDR3 nucleotide sequence: TGCGCCAGCAGCTTGACTAGCGGGGGAAGAGATACGCTGTATTTT. The variable domain in full, completed from reference TRBV5-5 and TRBJ2-3, reads DAGVTQSPTHLIKTRGQQVTLRCSPISGHKSVSWYQQVLGQGPQFIFQYYEKEERGRGNFPDRFSARQFPNYSSELNVNALLLGDSALYLCASSLTSGGRDTLYFGPGTRLTVL.

This clonotype was observed at least ten times. V is TRBV7-2 and J is TRBJ1-2, with D tentatively TRBD1 (5 bases). The germline gives CDR1 SGHTA, CDR2 FQGNSA. Trimming removed 5 bases from V and 1 base from J, with 11 bases in between. The CDR3 loop spans 14 amino acids. CDR3 bases: TGTGCCAGCAGCCGACAGATGGATAACTATGGCTACACCTTC. Amino acids: CASSRQMDNYGYTF.

A few counts support this clonotype. The CDR3 reads CASSLNHPGQGSTGELFF. In DNA, the CDR3 is TGTGCCAGCAGCTTAAATCATCCGGGACAGGGGAGCACCGGGGAGCTGTTTTTT. The chain uses TRBV7-6 and TRBJ2-2; 10 bases align to TRBD1. The CDR3 covers 18 residues. Unmatched junction bases numbered 10, after V lost 2 bases and J lost 4 bases. The germline gives CDR1 SGHVS, CDR2 FNYEAQ.